This T cell receptor (beta chain) stems from a study of cytomegalovirus exposure and HLA in healthy donors. With respect to this clone: The antigen remains unidentified.

CDR3 length equals 16 residues. With 4 bases removed from V and 2 bases from J, the gap between germline ends came to 14 bases. Study observations and caveats: Earlier analysis found most TCR beta V segments productive about 87% or about 30% of the time.

Primers included in the PCR were 60 Vbeta and 13 Jbeta primers. Authors' processing steps: In a later analysis, around 10 million of some 80 million unique beta chains occurred in at least two donors. Produced via immunoSEQ multiplex PCR; TCRdb's table is partial and in-frame only. Clone size and V and J calls were adopted from that table, with D and trimming inferred from the DNA. The table has 150,000 to 200,000 clones, 80% seen once. The chain combines TRBV23-1 with TRBJ2-2, with no clear D. TRBV23-1 counts as an open reading frame of uncertain function. This TCR came from a male donor in good health and CMV-seropositive. The sequenced sample was PBMCs. CDR3 bases: TGCGCCAGCAGTCCCCCCCTTGGGCAAAACACCGGGGAGCTGTTTTTT. It yields the protein CASSPPLGQNTGELFF.